The clone carrying this T cell receptor (beta chain) was observed at least ten times. Its antigen remains unknown. The data originate from a study of human T cells and chemical hapten exposure. Across the study: DPC 0.01% went on the upper back by patch test, with reading at 6 days. General study results and limits: TCRs at high frequency, those above 1 in 1000, did not change with DPC sensitization.

It was the library that attached unique molecular identifiers to individual cDNA molecules. TCRdb processed the RACE reads anew with MiXCR; each CDR3 protein has one entry. The sample includes about 81,000 distinct CDR3 sequences, roughly 10% of them seen just once. From germline, CDR1 is MGHDK and CDR2 SYGVNS. The length of the CDR3 is 12 residues. Trimming pared 2 bases from V and 9 bases from J, leaving 5 bases between. Regarding time point: patch test 2, 6 weeks after DPC sensitization. This sample's treatment: therapeutic diphenylcyclopropenone sensitization with weekly scalp DPC. The authors extracted total RNA from unfractionated whole blood.

The source material was whole blood, sampled in connection with sensitization to the hapten diphenylcyclopropenone (DPC). The chain recombines TRBV25-1 with TRBJ1-6; D gene uncertain. This clonotype originated in a woman in her twenties or thirties with alopecia areata. Some clones in this sample may be carry-over from other donors' samples. The CDR3 loop is CASSEQSSPLHF. The CDR3 nucleotides read TGTGCCAGCAGTGAACAGTCTTCACCCCTCCACTTT.